This TCR beta chain derives from a study of Ad26.COV2.S vaccination and SARS-CoV-2 variants. Study-wide findings and caveats: Recipients given vaccine exceeded placebo recipients in spike-specific TCR breadth. Non-spike TCR breadth did not differ much between vaccine and placebo recipients.

The data were produced by immunoSEQ multiplex PCR, yet TCRdb's version contains in-frame clones alone and is incomplete. The table shows approximately 300,000 clones, with around 85% occurring only once. Treatment: roughly 20 received Ad26.COV2.S at low or high dose, single or two shots; 5 received placebo; per-sample allocation not given. All samples were drawn on day 63, counting from the first vaccine or placebo injection. Cohort 1b enrolled adults aged 18-55 years in Boston. Notes on this clone: The antigen is undetermined. At one end the junction does not follow the germline gene, possibly because of a read error.

This TCR came from a person between 18 and 65 years old who received the Ad26.COV2.S COVID-19 vaccine or a placebo. The starting material was peripheral blood, obtained in a trial of Ad26.COV2.S vaccine versus placebo.

The CDR3 sequence is CASSLGGDTGNTF. Written as DNA, the CDR3 is TGTGCCAGCAGTTTAGGCGGGGATACTGGCAACACCTTC. The chain employs TRBV28 and TRBJ1-2, with D uncertain. Germline V gives CDR1 MDHEN, CDR2 SYDVKM. This CDR3 has 13 residues.